A single T cell receptor beta chain is shown here with its context. The source of the sample is a study of CD8+ T cells in alopecia areata. Background on the study: Tofacitinib dosing lasted 6 to 18 months, which was then followed by 6 months off drug.

Germline values: CDR1 MGHRA, CDR2 YSYEKL. The CDR3 runs 17 residues. V was clipped by 1 base and J by 4 bases; unmatched bases: 5. Treatment indicated: oral pan-JAK inhibitor, 5-10 mg twice daily. Cell sorting on a FACSAria was used to separate CD4+ and CD8+ T cells from the PBMCs. Sequencing templates came from extracted RNA that was reverse transcribed into cDNA. Assay: immunoSEQ multiplex PCR; the TCRdb copy retains only in-frame clones and omits some. This table holds 98,000 or so clones, approximately 66% found once. The sequenced sample was CD8+ T cells sorted from blood, obtained at week 4, from a patient treated with tofacitinib. The genes are TRBV4-1 and TRBJ2-3, with 13 bases fitting TRBD2. The clonotype originates from a human donor with alopecia areata. CDR3: CASSQAGGLAGSDTQYF. In DNA form, the CDR3 reads TGCGCCAGCAGCCAAGCGGGGGGACTAGCGGGGTCAGATACGCAGTATTTT.